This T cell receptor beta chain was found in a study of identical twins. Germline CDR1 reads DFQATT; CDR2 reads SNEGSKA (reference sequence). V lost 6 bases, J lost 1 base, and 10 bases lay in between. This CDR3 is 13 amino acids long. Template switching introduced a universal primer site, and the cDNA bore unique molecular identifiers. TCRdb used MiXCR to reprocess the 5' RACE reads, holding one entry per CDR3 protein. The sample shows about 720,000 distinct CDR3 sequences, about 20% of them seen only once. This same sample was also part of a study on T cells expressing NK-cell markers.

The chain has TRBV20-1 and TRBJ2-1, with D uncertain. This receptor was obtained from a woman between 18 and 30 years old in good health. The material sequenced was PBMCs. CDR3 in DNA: TGCAGTGCGGAGTCTTCTTCCTACAATGAGCAGTTCTTC. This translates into CSAESSSYNEQFF.